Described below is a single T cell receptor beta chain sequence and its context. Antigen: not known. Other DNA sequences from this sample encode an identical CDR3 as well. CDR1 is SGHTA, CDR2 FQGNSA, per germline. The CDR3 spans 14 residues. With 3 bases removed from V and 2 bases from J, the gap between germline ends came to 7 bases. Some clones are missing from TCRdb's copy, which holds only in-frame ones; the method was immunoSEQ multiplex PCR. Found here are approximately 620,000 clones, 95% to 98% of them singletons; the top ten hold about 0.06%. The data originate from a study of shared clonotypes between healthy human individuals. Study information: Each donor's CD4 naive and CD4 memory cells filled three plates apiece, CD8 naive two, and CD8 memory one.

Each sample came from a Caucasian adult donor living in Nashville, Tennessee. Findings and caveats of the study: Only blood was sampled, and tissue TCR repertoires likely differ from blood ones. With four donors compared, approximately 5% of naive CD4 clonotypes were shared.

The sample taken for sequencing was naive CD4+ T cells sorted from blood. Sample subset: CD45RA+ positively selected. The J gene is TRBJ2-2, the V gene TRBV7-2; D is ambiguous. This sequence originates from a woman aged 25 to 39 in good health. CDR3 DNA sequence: TGTGCCAGCAGCTTGGGCCTAAACACCGGGGAGCTGTTTTTT. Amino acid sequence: CASSLGLNTGELFF.